These 29 T cell receptor beta chains originate from one sample sequenced in a study of T cells in Graves' hyperthyroidism and ophthalmopathy. Regions amplified from RNA transcripts were the TCR beta CDR3 regions. When the TCR CDR3 underwent first-round RT-PCR, the HTBI primer set was used. Each CDR3 protein is one row after TCRdb ran MiXCR on the multiplex PCR reads. The top ten hold roughly 8.2% of the sample, which has 560,000 or so distinct CDR3 sequences, about 43% seen once. Sequenced material: peripheral blood or thyroid tissue (not recorded which). The receptors were sampled from a woman aged 18-29 years with Graves' hyperthyroidism.

CDR3 sequence reads: CASSSTGGGWGETQYF. CDR3 coding DNA: TGTGCCAGCAGCTCCACAGGGGGCGGATGGGGAGAGACCCAGTACTTC. V usage is TRBV9 and J usage is TRBJ2-5, with TRBD1 matching over 9 bases. The CDR3 is 16 residues long. The trim removed 4 bases at V and 4 bases at J, leaving 11 bases unmatched. CDR1 and CDR2 from the germline V gene are SGDLS and YYNGEE.

With respect to this clonotype: One end of the junction does not line up with germline, which may come from a read error. The chain recombines TRBV18 with TRBJ1-1; 7 nucleotides agree with TRBD1. The length of the CDR3 is 13 residues. Germline V lookup: CDR1 KGHSH, CDR2 LQKENI. The CDR3 region is CASSPQGGTEALF. In nucleotides, the CDR3 is TGTGCCAGCTCACCTCAGGGGGGCACTGAAGCTCTCTTT.

V is TRBV7-9 and J is TRBJ1-2, with 7 bases fitting TRBD1. The CDR3 has 12 amino acids. The germline V gene has CDR1 SEHNR and CDR2 FQNEAQ (reference sequence). The J segment lost 6 bases and the V segment lost 6 bases, leaving 4 bases of the junction unmatched. The CDR3 DNA is TGTGCCAGCAGACGGGACAGACATGGCTACACCTTC. Protein sequence: CASRRDRHGYTF.

This clonotype was picked up many times. This chain links TRBV7-2 with TRBJ2-7; TRBD2 matches at 7 bases. The V gene end was trimmed by 3 bases and the J gene end by 7 bases; junction bases not matched to a gene: 6. Germline CDR1 reads SGHTA; CDR2 reads FQGNSA. The CDR3 has 13 amino acids. Written as DNA, the CDR3 is TGTGCCAGCAGCTTGCTGGGGAGGGAAGAGCAGTACTTC. Encoded protein: CASSLLGREEQYF.

This sequence joins TRBV7-9 and TRBJ2-7; 11 bases match TRBD2. The CDR3 is 16 amino acids. V dropped 4 bases and J dropped 7; count of bases not matched to a gene: 12. From germline, CDR1 is SEHNR and CDR2 FQNEAQ (reference sequence). CDR3 amino acids: CASSYSGRASYNEQYF. The DNA for the CDR3 is TGTGCCAGCAGCTATAGCGGGAGGGCCTCCTACAATGAGCAGTACTTC. The complete variable domain, with remaining parts taken from reference TRBV7-9 and TRBJ2-7, reads DTGVSQNPRHKITKRGQNVTFRCDPISEHNRLYWYRQTLGQGPEFLTYFQNEAQLEKSRLLSDRFSAERPKGSFSTLEIQRTEQGDSAMYLCASSYSGRASYNEQYFGPGTRLTVT.

In this sample, this clonotype turned up many times. The chain has TRBV7-2 and TRBJ2-5; 9 positions match TRBD1. Per germline, CDR1 SGHTA and CDR2 FQGNSA. J gave up 2 bases and V 4 bases, and 8 bases lay outside the gene matches. The CDR3 sequence is 16 residues long. This CDR3 reads CASSSSGTGLQETQYF. CDR3 coding DNA: TGTGCCAGCAGCTCTTCCGGGACAGGGCTACAAGAGACCCAGTACTTC.

This clonotype was recorded once. This rearrangement joins TRBV10-3 to TRBJ1-6; tentatively, D is TRBD1 (6 bases). With 5 bases removed from V and 9 bases from J, the gap between germline ends came to 23 bases. This CDR3 contains 17 residues. Germline CDR1 reads ENHRY; CDR2 reads SYGVKD. CDR3 DNA sequence: TGTGCCATCAGTTTATTCCCCCAGGGGCTTTCTTCTTCACCCCTCCACTTT. This encodes CAISLFPQGLSSSPLHF.

This clonotype was seen at least ten times. The chain uses TRBV11-1 and TRBJ2-7, with no clear D. The CDR3 is 14 amino acids. Germline V gives CDR1 SGHAT, CDR2 FQDESV (reference sequence). The V end was cut by 1 base, the J end by 2 bases, with 9 bases between. Written as DNA, the CDR3 is TGTGCCAGCAGCTTAGGACTCGGTCCCTACGAGCAGTACTTC. Translating it yields CASSLGLGPYEQYF. The full variable domain, with the rest looked up from reference TRBV11-1 and TRBJ2-7, is EAEVAQSPRYKITEKSQAVAFWCDPISGHATLYWYRQILGQGPELLVQFQDESVVDDSQLPKDRFSAERLKGVDSTLKIQPAELGDSAMYLCASSLGLGPYEQYFGPGTRLTVT.

The chain carries TRBV7-2 and TRBJ2-5; perhaps D is TRBD1 or TRBD2 (6 bases each). Germline V gives CDR1 SGHTA, CDR2 FQGNSA. This CDR3 is 18 amino acids long. V was trimmed by 5 bases and J by 5 bases, leaving 27 bases between them. The CDR3 DNA reads TGTGCCAGCAGCCCGGACTGGGGGGCGAGTCGGCCCAGGGAGACCCAGTACTTC. Translation: CASSPDWGASRPRETQYF.

The V gene is TRBV7-2, the J gene TRBJ2-3, with 9 bases aligning to TRBD2. Germline V CDR1 and CDR2: SGHTA, FQGNSA. The CDR3 has 16 residues. J was trimmed by 9 bases and V by 3 bases; bases with no gene match: 13. CDR3 in DNA: TGTGCCAGCAGCTTCGGGGGTAGCGGGAGCGGAAAGACGCAGTATTTT. Translation: CASSFGGSGSGKTQYF.

This clonotype was counted between two and nine times. V gene TRBV9 combines with J gene TRBJ2-3; D possibly corresponds to TRBD2 (6 bases). From germline, CDR1 is SGDLS and CDR2 YYNGEE. This CDR3 region has 15 residues. Between the trimmed V and J ends, which lost 0 bases and 3 bases, there was a span of 11 bases. CDR3 nucleotides: TGTGCCAGCAGCGTAGGTATCCTAGCGACAGATACGCAGTATTTT. It is translated as CASSVGILATDTQYF.

This clonotype has just a few counts. The V gene is TRBV9, the J gene TRBJ1-1; weak D call: TRBD1 (6 bases). The CDR3 contains 14 residues. CDR1 is SGDLS, CDR2 YYNGEE, per germline. V shed 4 bases and J shed 7 bases, with 17 bases lying between them. CDR3 coding DNA: TGTGCCAGCAGCCCAACTTGGGGGCGGCTTGAAGCTTTCTTT. This codes for CASSPTWGRLEAFF.

The rearrangement links TRBV10-3 to TRBJ1-1; 7 bases fit TRBD1. This CDR3 is 13 amino acids long. Germline CDR1 reads ENHRY; CDR2 reads SYGVKD. J was trimmed by 5 bases and V by 6 bases; bases with no gene match: 6. In nucleotides, the CDR3 is TGTGCCATCAGCTCAGGGGGGGATACTGAAGCTTTCTTT. It is translated as CAISSGGDTEAFF.

To note about this clonotype: A clone one base away is much larger, so this may be a read error. This chain's CDR3 is CASSLDLDLMETQYF. In DNA form, the CDR3 reads TGTGCCAGCAGCTTAGACCTCGACTTAATGGAGACCCAGTACTTC. The chain has TRBV7-9 and TRBJ2-5; no clear D gene. With 1 base removed from V and 5 bases from J, the gap between germline ends came to 14 bases. Germline CDR1 is SEHNR and CDR2 is FQNEAQ (reference sequence). This CDR3 region has 15 residues.

The chain couples TRBV7-2 to TRBJ2-7; maybe TRBD2 (5 bases). Germline V CDR1 and CDR2: SGHTA, FQGNSA. The CDR3 has 14 amino acids. The V end lost 1 base, the J end lost 2 bases, and 9 bases lay between the germline ends. The CDR3 region is CASSLGGDTYEQYF. Here the CDR3 DNA reads TGTGCCAGCAGCTTAGGGGGAGACACCTACGAGCAGTACTTC.

This chain connects TRBV7-2 to TRBJ2-5, with 9 positions matching TRBD2. The trim removed 1 base at V and 1 base at J, leaving 4 bases unmatched. Germline CDR1 reads SGHTA; CDR2 reads FQGNSA. The CDR3 is 16 amino acids. The CDR3 DNA follows: TGTGCCAGCAGCTTAGTAGGTAGCGGGGGCCAAGAGACCCAGTACTTC. Its protein product is CASSLVGSGGQETQYF.

The genes are TRBV2 and TRBJ2-5; 7 bases are shared with TRBD2. V dropped 5 bases and J dropped 1; count of bases not matched to a gene: 4. The CDR3 covers 14 residues. The germline CDR1 and CDR2 sequences are SNHLY and FYNNEI. CDR3 DNA: TGTGCCAGCAGTTCCGGGACTACCCAAGAGACCCAGTACTTC. It specifies CASSSGTTQETQYF.

A note on this clonotype: A read error is possible here, since a much larger clone lies one base away. This rearrangement joins TRBV7-9 to TRBJ2-2; the match to TRBD2 covers 11 bases. Germline-derived CDR1 and CDR2 are SEHNR and FQNEAQ (reference sequence). The CDR3 is made up of 15 amino acids. Here the CDR3 DNA reads TGTGTCAGCAGACGGGGACTAGCGGTCCTTGGGGAGCTGTTTTTT. Encoded protein: CVSRRGLAVLGELFF.

A remark on this clonotype: A read error may be the cause here, since a much bigger clone is one base away. The conserved closing phenylalanine or tryptophan is absent in this CDR3, likely reflecting a read error. The rearrangement links TRBV7-9 to TRBJ1-2; D gene uncertain. There are 14 residues in the CDR3. Germline V gene lookup returns CDR1 SEHNR and CDR2 FQNEAQ (reference sequence). DNA of the CDR3: TGCGCCAGCAGCACGGCAGACGGCCTCTATGGCTACACCCTC. Amino acids: CASSTADGLYGYTL.

This clonotype was seen a few times. One junction end does not reproduce the germline sequence, and a read error may be involved. The chain employs TRBV10-3 and TRBJ2-7; TRBD2 aligns across 7 bases. Per germline, CDR1 ENHRY and CDR2 SYGVKD. The CDR3 runs to 14 residues. The CDR3 region has the DNA TGTGCCAGCAGTTATGTGGGAGGGGCCTACGAGCAGTACTTC. Residues: CASSYVGGAYEQYF.

This clonotype was recorded many times. The chain joins TRBV2 to TRBJ1-5; D remains unclear. The V end was cut by 2 bases, the J end by 8 bases, with 10 bases between. This CDR3 is built from 13 residues. Germline CDR1 is SNHLY and CDR2 is FYNNEI. The CDR3 coding sequence is TGTGCCAGCAGTGAATTTGGGTCGGAGCCCCAGCATTTT. Amino acid sequence: CASSEFGSEPQHF. Supplemented by reference TRBV2 and TRBJ1-5, the full variable domain reads EPEVTQTPSHQVTQMGQEVILRCVPISNHLYFYWYRQILGQKVEFLVSFYNNEISEKSEIFDDQFSVERPDGSNFTLKIRSTKLEDSAMYFCASSEFGSEPQHFGDGTRLSIL.

This sequence joins TRBV25-1 and TRBJ1-5; possibly TRBD1 for D (5 bases). CDR1 and CDR2 (germline): MGHDK, SYGVNS. The V end lost 5 bases, the J end lost 2 bases, and 25 bases lay between the germline ends. The CDR3 spans 19 residues. CDR3 loop: CASSYWAPYGTIRNQPQHF. For the CDR3, the DNA is TGTGCCAGCAGTTACTGGGCACCCTATGGGACTATTCGCAATCAGCCCCAGCATTTT.

As regards this clonotype: This may be a read error, as it is one base from a much larger clone. The chain is built from TRBV9 and TRBJ1-6; no definite D call. With 3 bases removed from V and 6 bases from J, the gap between germline ends came to 13 bases. Germline loops: CDR1 SGDLS, CDR2 YYNGEE. CDR3 size: 15 residues. Here the CDR3 DNA reads TGTGCCAGCAGCGCAGAAGGTACGGGTAATTCACCCCTCCACTTT. It encodes CASSAEGTGNSPLHF.

This clonotype has more than one count but fewer than ten. The V and J genes are TRBV24-1 and TRBJ2-2; the match to TRBD2 covers 12 bases. Germline trimming cut 5 bases from V and 2 bases from J; bases unmatched to any gene: 11. The length of the CDR3 is 19 residues. Germline V gene data show CDR1 as KGHDR and CDR2 as SFDVKD. The CDR3 coding sequence is TGTGCCACCAGTGTGATGCGTCTAGCGGGAGGGACAAACACCGGGGAGCTGTTTTTT. Encoded protein: CATSVMRLAGGTNTGELFF.

This clonotype was counted a few times. This chain links TRBV2 with TRBJ2-7; TRBD2 agrees at 11 bases. This CDR3 comprises 15 residues. Trimming removed 5 bases from V and 3 bases from J; junction bases left unmatched: 6. Germline CDR1 SNHLY, CDR2 FYNNEI. In DNA, the CDR3 is TGTGCCAGCAGTAGGTGGGGGACTAGCGGCTACGAGCAGTACTTC. Translation: CASSRWGTSGYEQYF.

This clonotype was seen repeatedly, ten times or more. The V gene is TRBV7-2, the J gene TRBJ1-6; 8 nucleotides agree with TRBD1. Unmatched junction bases numbered 4, after V lost 3 bases and J lost 6 bases. This CDR3 has 15 residues. Germline V lookup: CDR1 SGHTA, CDR2 FQGNSA. CDR3 nucleotide sequence: TGTGCCAGCAGCTTGGTGGGACAGGCTAATTCACCCCTCCACTTT. This encodes CASSLVGQANSPLHF.

This clonotype has ten or more counts. The chain employs TRBV24-1 and TRBJ2-5; a possible D gene is TRBD1 (6 bases). Trimming left V 4 bases short and J 5 bases short, with 19 bases between. The CDR3 runs to 16 residues. Germline assignment: CDR1 KGHDR and CDR2 SFDVKD. In nucleotides, the CDR3 is TGTGCCACCAGTGACTCCGGACAGCCGAGAGGGGAGACCCAGTACTTC. It yields the protein CATSDSGQPRGETQYF.

The chain joins TRBV7-3 to TRBJ2-5, with 9 bases matching TRBD1. This CDR3 contains 14 residues. V lost 0 bases, J lost 5 bases, and 1 base stayed unmatched. Per the germline V gene, CDR1 is SGHTA and CDR2 is FQGTGA. The CDR3: CASSLTGTGETQYF. The DNA of the CDR3 is TGTGCCAGCAGCTTAACTGGGACAGGGGAGACCCAGTACTTC.

This clonotype was observed a single time. J is TRBJ2-5 and V is TRBV9; TRBD2 might be the D (5 bases). With 5 bases removed from V and 3 bases from J, the gap between germline ends came to 11 bases. Germline CDR1 SGDLS, CDR2 YYNGEE. The CDR3 is made up of 13 amino acids. The CDR3 nucleotides read TGTGCCAGCAGAGAAAAGGAGGAAGAGACCCAGTACTTC. This codes for CASREKEEETQYF. The entire variable domain, with the rest obtained from reference TRBV9 and TRBJ2-5, is as follows: DSGVTQTPKHLITATGQRVTLRCSPRSGDLSVYWYQQSLDQGLQFLIQYYNGEERAKGNILERFSAQQFPDLHSELNLSSLELGDSALYFCASREKEEETQYFGPGTRLLVL.